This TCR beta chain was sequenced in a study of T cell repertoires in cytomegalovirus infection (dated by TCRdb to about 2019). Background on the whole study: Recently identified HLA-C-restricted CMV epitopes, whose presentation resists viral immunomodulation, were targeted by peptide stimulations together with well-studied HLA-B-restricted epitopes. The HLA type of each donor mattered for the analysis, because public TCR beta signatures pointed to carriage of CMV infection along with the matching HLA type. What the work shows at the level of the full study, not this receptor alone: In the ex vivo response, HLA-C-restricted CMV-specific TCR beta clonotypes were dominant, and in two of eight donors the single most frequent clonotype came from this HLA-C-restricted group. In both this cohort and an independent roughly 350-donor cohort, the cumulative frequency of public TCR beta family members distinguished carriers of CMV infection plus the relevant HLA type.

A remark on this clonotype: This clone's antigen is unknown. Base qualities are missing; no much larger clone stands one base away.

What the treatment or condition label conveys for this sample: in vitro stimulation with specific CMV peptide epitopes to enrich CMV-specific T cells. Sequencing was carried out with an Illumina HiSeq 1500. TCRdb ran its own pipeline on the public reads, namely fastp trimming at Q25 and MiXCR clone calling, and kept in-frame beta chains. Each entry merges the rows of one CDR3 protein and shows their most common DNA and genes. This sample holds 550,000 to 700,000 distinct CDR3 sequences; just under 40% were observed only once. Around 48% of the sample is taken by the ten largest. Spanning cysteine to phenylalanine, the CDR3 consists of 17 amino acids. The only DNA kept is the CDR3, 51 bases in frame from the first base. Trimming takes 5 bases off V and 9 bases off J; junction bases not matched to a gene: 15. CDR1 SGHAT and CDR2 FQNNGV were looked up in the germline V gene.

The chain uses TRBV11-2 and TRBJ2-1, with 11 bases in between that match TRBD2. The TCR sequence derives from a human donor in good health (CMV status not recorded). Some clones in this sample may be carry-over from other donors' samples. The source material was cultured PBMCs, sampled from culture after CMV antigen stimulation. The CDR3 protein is CASSPRLGTSGSSEQFF. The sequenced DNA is TGTGCCAGCAGCCCTAGGCTAGGCACTAGCGGGAGTAGTGAGCAGTTCTTC.